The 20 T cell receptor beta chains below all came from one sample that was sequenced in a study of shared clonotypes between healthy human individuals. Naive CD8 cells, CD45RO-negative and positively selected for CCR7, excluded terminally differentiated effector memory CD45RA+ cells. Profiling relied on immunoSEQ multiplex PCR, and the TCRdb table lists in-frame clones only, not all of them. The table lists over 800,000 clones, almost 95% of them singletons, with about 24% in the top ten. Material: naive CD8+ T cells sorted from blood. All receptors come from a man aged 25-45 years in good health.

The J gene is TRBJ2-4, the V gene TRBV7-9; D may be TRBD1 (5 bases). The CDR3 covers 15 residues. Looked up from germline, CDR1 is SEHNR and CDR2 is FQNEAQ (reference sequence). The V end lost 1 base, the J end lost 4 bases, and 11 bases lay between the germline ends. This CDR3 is CASSLELGPKNIQYF. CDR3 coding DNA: TGTGCCAGCAGCTTAGAGCTGGGGCCAAAAAACATTCAGTACTTC.

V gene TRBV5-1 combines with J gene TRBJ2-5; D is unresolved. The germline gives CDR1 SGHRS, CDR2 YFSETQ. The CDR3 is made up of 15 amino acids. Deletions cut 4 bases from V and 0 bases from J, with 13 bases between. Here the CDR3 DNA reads TGCGCCAGCAGCCCTGAAATCGGGTACCAAGAGACCCAGTACTTC. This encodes CASSPEIGYQETQYF.

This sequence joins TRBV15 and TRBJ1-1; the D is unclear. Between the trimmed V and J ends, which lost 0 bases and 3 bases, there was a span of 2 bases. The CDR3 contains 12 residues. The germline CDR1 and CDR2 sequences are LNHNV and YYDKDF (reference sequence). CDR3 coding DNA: TGTGCCACCAGCAGAGATCACACTGAAGCTTTCTTT. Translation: CATSRDHTEAFF. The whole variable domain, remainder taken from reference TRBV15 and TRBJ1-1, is DAMVIQNPRYQVTQFGKPVTLSCSQTLNHNVMYWYQQKSSQAPKLLFHYYDKDFNNEADTPDNFQSRRPNTSFCFLDIRSPGLGDTAMYLCATSRDHTEAFFGQGTRLTVV.

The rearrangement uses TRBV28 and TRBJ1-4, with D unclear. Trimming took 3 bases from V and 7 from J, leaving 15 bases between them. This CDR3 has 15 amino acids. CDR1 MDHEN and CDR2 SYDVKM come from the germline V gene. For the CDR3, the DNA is TGTGCCAGCAGTTTTTTGGGCAGCCGGGGTGAAAAACTGTTTTTT. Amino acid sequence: CASSFLGSRGEKLFF.

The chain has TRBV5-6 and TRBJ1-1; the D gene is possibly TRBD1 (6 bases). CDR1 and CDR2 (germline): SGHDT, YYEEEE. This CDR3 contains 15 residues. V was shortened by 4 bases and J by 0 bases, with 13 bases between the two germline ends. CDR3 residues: CASSRGQIMNTEAFF. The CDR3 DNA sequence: TGTGCCAGCAGCCGAGGACAGATCATGAACACTGAAGCTTTCTTT.

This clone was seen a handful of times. CDR3 nucleotide sequence: TGTGCCAGCCACCGGACAGACACCGGGGAGCTGTTTTTT. Translation: CASHRTDTGELFF. J is TRBJ2-2 and V is TRBV25-1, with TRBD1 as a possible D gene (6 bases). Germline lookup yields CDR1 MGHDK and CDR2 SYGVNS. The V and J ends lost 8 bases and 3 bases respectively, with 10 bases between them. This CDR3 spans 13 amino acids.

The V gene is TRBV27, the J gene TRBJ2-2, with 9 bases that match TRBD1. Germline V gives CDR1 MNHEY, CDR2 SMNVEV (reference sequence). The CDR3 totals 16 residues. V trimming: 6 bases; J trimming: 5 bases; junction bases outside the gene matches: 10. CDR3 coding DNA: TGTGCCAGCAGAAGACTACAGGGGGCGATGACCGGGGAGCTGTTTTTT. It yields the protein CASRRLQGAMTGELFF.

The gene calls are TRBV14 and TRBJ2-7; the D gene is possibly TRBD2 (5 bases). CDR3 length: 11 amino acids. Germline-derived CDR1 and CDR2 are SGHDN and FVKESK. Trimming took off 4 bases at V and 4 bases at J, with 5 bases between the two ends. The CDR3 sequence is CASSPGYEQYF. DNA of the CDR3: TGTGCCAGCAGCCCGGGATACGAGCAGTACTTC.

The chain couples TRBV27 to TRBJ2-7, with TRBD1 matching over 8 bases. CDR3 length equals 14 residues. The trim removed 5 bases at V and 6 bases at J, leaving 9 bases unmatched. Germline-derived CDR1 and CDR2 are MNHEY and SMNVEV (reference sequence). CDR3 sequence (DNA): TGTGCCAGCAGTCCGGACAGGGTGGGAGGCGAGCAGTACTTC. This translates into CASSPDRVGGEQYF.

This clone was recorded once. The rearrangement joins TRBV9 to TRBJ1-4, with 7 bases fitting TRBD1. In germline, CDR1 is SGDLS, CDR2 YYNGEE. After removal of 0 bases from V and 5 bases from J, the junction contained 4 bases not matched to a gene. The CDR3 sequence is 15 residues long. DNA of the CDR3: TGTGCCAGCAGCGTAGCAGGGGGGTTAAATGAAAAACTGTTTTTT. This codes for CASSVAGGLNEKLFF.

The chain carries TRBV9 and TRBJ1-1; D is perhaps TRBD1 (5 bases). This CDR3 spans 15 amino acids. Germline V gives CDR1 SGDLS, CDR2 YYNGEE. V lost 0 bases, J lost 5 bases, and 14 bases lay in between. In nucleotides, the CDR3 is TGTGCCAGCAGCGTAGGCGGGGGAAGCGGGACTGAAGCTTTCTTT. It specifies CASSVGGGSGTEAFF.

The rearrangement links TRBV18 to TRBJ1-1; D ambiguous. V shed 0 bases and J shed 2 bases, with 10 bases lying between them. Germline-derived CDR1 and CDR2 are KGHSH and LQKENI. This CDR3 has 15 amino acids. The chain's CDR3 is CASSPPAGLNTEAFF. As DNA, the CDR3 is TGTGCCAGCTCACCACCGGCAGGACTCAACACTGAAGCTTTCTTT.

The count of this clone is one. The CDR3 reads CASSFGVHTEAFF. CDR3 coding DNA: TGTGCCAGCAGTTTTGGGGTTCACACTGAAGCTTTCTTT. V and J are TRBV27 and TRBJ1-1; D is uncertain. This CDR3 contains 13 residues. The germline CDR1 and CDR2 sequences are MNHEY and SMNVEV (reference sequence). Trimming stripped 3 bases from V and 3 bases from J, with 8 bases between.

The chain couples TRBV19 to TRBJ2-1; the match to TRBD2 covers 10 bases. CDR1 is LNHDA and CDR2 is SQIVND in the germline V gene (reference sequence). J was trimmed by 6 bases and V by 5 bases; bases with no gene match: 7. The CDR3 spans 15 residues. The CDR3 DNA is TGTGCCAGTAGTTGGCTAGCGGGGGCGTCCAATGAGCAGTTCTTC. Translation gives CASSWLAGASNEQFF.

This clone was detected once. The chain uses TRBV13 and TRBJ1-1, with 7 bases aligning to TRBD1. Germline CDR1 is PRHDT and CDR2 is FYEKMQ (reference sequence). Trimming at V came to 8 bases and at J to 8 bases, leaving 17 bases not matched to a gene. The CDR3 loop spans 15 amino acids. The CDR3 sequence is CASYGVGQSSPEAFF. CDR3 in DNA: TGTGCCAGCTATGGAGTGGGACAGTCTTCCCCAGAAGCTTTCTTT.

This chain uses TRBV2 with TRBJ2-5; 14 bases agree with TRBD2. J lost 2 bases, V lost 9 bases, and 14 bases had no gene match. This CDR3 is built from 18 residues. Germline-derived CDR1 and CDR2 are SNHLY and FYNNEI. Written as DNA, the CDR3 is TGTGCCAGTAGAGGACTAGCGGGAGGTATTGGCGGTCAAGAGACCCAGTACTTC. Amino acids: CASRGLAGGIGGQETQYF.

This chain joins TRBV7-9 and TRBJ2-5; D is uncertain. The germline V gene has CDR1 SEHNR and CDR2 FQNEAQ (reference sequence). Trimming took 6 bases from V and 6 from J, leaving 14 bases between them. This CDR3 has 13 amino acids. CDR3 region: CASRSAEPKTQYF. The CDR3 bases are TGTGCCAGCAGGTCCGCGGAGCCCAAGACCCAGTACTTC. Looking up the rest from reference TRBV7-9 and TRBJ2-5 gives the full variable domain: DTGVSQNPRHKITKRGQNVTFRCDPISEHNRLYWYRQTLGQGPEFLTYFQNEAQLEKSRLLSDRFSAERPKGSFSTLEIQRTEQGDSAMYLCASRSAEPKTQYFGPGTRLLVL.

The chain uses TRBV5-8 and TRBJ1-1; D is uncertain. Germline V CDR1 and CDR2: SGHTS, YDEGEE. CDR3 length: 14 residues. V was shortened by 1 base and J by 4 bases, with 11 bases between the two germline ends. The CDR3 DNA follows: TGTGCCAGCAGCTTGTCCCAGTGGGGCACTGAAGCTTTCTTT. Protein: CASSLSQWGTEAFF.

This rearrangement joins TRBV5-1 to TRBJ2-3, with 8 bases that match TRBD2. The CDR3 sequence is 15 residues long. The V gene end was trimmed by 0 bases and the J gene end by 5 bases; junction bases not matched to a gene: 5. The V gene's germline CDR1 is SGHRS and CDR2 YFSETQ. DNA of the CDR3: TGCGCCAGCAGCTTGGTGCTAGCGGGTCTAGATACGCAGTATTTT. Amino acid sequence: CASSLVLAGLDTQYF.

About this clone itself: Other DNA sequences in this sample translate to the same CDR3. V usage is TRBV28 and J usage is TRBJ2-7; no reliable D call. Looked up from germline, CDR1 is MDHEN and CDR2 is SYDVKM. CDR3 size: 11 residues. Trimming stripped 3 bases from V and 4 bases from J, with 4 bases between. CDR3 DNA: TGTGCCAGCAGTTTTTTTTACGAGCAGTACTTC. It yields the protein CASSFFYEQYF.